This is a list of T cell receptor beta chains from one sample in a study of T cell responses to AZD1222 COVID-19 vaccine. Profiled with immunoSEQ multiplex PCR; TCRdb holds only in-frame clones, not every one. Seen here are around 120,000 clones, roughly nine tenths observed once, and the top ten hold around 30%. This specimen consisted of peripheral blood, obtained on day 0 of AZD1222 vaccination. The receptors here all came from an adult in good health. The CDR3 runs from the conserved cysteine through the conserved F or W. The D gene is left open where the match is weak. Size values are once, few and many counts, or a class for expanded clones, and some rows have none.

size: .
J: TRBJ1-1
V: TRBV7-9
D: TRBD1
CDR3: CASSSGGVFKLNTEAFF
DNA: TGTGCCAGCAGCTCAGGGGGCGTCTTTAAATTGAACACTGAAGCTTTCTTT

size: .
J: TRBJ1-5
V: TRBV27
D: .
CDR3: CASSPTGMGGQPQHF
DNA: TGTGCCAGCAGTCCAACAGGGATGGGCGGTCAGCCCCAGCATTTT

size: .
J: TRBJ1-6
V: TRBV7-6
D: .
CDR3: CASSSSSYNSPLHF
DNA: TGTGCCAGCAGCTCAAGCTCCTATAATTCACCCCTCCACTTT

size: .
J: TRBJ2-5
V: TRBV9
D: TRBD2
CDR3: CASSVGLAGGPGTQYF
DNA: TGTGCCAGCAGCGTAGGACTAGCGGGAGGGCCGGGGACCCAGTACTTC

size: .
J: TRBJ1-2
V: TRBV3-1/TRBV3-2
D: .
CDR3: CASGTEWDGYTF
DNA: TGTGCCAGCGGCACAGAATGGGATGGCTACACCTTC

size: .
J: TRBJ1-1
V: TRBV6-5
D: .
CDR3: CASSLDRNTEAFF
DNA: TGTGCCAGCAGCCTCGACAGAAACACTGAAGCTTTCTTT

size: .
J: TRBJ1-2
V: TRBV18
D: TRBD1
CDR3: CASSPIGSGGNYGYTF
DNA: TGTGCCAGCTCACCAATTGGCTCAGGGGGGAACTATGGCTACACCTTC

size: .
J: TRBJ1-1
V: TRBV14
D: .
CDR3: CASSQDSGSQAFF
DNA: TGTGCCAGCAGCCAAGATTCAGGGAGTCAGGCTTTCTTT

size: .
J: TRBJ1-3
V: TRBV5-4
D: .
CDR3: CATHPGGRSGNTIYF
DNA: TGTGCCACTCATCCGGGGGGCCGCTCTGGAAACACCATATATTTT

size: .
J: TRBJ1-2
V: TRBV9
D: .
CDR3: CASARDGGYGYTF
DNA: TGTGCCAGCGCCCGAGACGGGGGCTATGGCTACACCTTC

size: .
J: TRBJ2-6
V: TRBV30
D: .
CDR3: CAWSSPYFAGANVLTF
DNA: TGTGCCTGGAGTTCCCCTTATTTTGCTGGGGCCAACGTCCTGACTTTC

size: .
J: TRBJ1-3
V: TRBV3-1/TRBV3-2
D: .
CDR3: CASSQGGSSGNTIYF
DNA: TGTGCCAGCAGCCAAGGCGGAAGCTCTGGAAACACCATATATTTT

size: .
J: TRBJ1-2
V: TRBV19
D: TRBD1
CDR3: CASSTRDRGIYGYTF
DNA: TGTGCCAGTAGTACTCGGGACAGAGGGATCTATGGCTACACCTTC

size: .
J: TRBJ1-5
V: TRBV7-2
D: .
CDR3: CASSSSWGSNQPQHF
DNA: TGTGCCAGCAGCTCCAGTTGGGGGAGCAATCAGCCCCAGCATTTT

size: .
J: TRBJ1-4
V: TRBV15
D: .
CDR3: CATSRARPATNEKLFF
DNA: TGTGCCACCAGCAGAGCCCGGCCGGCAACTAATGAAAAACTGTTTTTT

size: .
J: TRBJ2-7
V: TRBV19
D: .
CDR3: CASSITDSYEQYF
DNA: TGTGCCAGTAGTATCACAGACTCCTACGAGCAGTACTTC

size: .
J: TRBJ2-3
V: TRBV29-1
D: TRBD2
CDR3: CSVGLAGGTDTQYF
DNA: TGCAGCGTTGGACTAGCGGGGGGCACAGATACGCAGTATTTT

size: .
J: TRBJ2-1
V: TRBV5-1
D: TRBD2
CDR3: CASSSPRDYYNEQFF
DNA: TGCGCCAGCAGCTCGCCACGGGACTACTACAATGAGCAGTTCTTC

size: .
J: TRBJ1-1
V: TRBV4-2
D: .
CDR3: CASSQPGVRTEAFF
DNA: TGTGCCAGCAGCCAACCCGGGGTTAGGACTGAAGCTTTCTTT

size: few
J: TRBJ1-6
V: TRBV7-3
D: .
CDR3: CASSMTADYNSPLHF
DNA: TGTGCCAGCAGTATGACAGCCGACTATAATTCACCCCTCCACTTT

size: .
J: TRBJ2-1
V: TRBV9
D: .
CDR3: CASSVDHSPNEQFF
DNA: TGTGCCAGCAGCGTAGATCACTCGCCAAATGAGCAGTTCTTC

size: .
J: TRBJ2-7
V: TRBV9
D: .
CDR3: CASSVEAGNEQYF
DNA: TGTGCCAGCAGCGTAGAGGCAGGGAACGAGCAGTACTTC

size: .
J: TRBJ2-1
V: TRBV10-3
D: TRBD2
CDR3: CAISEPPGLAGLSSYNEQFF
DNA: TGTGCCATCAGTGAACCTCCGGGACTAGCGGGTCTTAGCTCCTACAATGAGCAGTTCTTC

size: .
J: TRBJ1-1
V: TRBV6-1
D: TRBD1
CDR3: CASSDPGTGDTEAFF
DNA: TGTGCCAGCAGTGATCCCGGGACAGGGGACACTGAAGCTTTCTTT

size: .
J: TRBJ2-5
V: TRBV27
D: TRBD1
CDR3: CASRTGGGETQYF
DNA: TGTGCCAGTAGGACAGGGGGCGGGGAGACCCAGTACTTC

size: .
J: TRBJ2-2
V: TRBV5-1
D: .
CDR3: CASSRVGTRNTGELFF
DNA: TGCGCCAGCAGCCGAGTTGGGACCAGGAACACCGGGGAGCTGTTTTTT

size: .
J: TRBJ1-2
V: TRBV24-1
D: .
CDR3: CATSDPTYGYTF
DNA: TGTGCCACCAGTGATCCAACTTATGGCTACACCTTC

size: .
J: TRBJ2-2
V: TRBV6-1
D: .
CDR3: CASSEQLHTGELFF
DNA: TGTGCCAGCAGTGAACAGTTACACACCGGGGAGCTGTTTTTT

size: .
J: TRBJ1-6
V: TRBV5-1
D: .
CDR3: CASSLAATGSPLHF
DNA: TGCGCCAGCAGCTTGGCCGCAACCGGGTCACCCCTCCACTTT